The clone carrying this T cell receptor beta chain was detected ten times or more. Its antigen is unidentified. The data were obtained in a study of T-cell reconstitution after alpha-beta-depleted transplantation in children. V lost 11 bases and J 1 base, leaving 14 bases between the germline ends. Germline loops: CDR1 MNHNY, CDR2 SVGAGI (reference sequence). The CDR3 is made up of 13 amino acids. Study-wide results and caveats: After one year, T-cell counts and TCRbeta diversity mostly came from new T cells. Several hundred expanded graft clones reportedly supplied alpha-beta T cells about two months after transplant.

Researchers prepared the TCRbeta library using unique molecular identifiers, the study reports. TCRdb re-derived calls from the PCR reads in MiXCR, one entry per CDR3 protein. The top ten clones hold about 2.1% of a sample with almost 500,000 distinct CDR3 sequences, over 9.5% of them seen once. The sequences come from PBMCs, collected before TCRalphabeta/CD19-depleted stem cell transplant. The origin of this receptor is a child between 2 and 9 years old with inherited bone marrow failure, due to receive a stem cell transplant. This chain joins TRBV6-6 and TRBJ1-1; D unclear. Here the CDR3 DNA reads TGTGCCTCCCGGGCCTACCCGAACACTGAAGCTTTCTTT. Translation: CASRAYPNTEAFF.